This TCR beta chain emerged from a study of blood T cell repertoires in COVID-19. Overall study: Specimens from acute and convalescent COVID-19 originated in the United States, Italy and Spain.

Measured with immunoSEQ multiplex PCR; TCRdb has only the in-frame clones, and not every one. The data contain about 220,000 clones, approximately 80% of them seen just once; the ten biggest clones take up roughly 12%. The CDR3 consists of 15 residues. Germline V lookup: CDR1 LGHNT, CDR2 FRNRAP. V gave up 0 bases and J gave up 2 bases, with 10 bases separating them. The V and J genes are TRBV12-5 and TRBJ1-1; D is unclear. Sequencing was performed on peripheral blood. The TCR originated in a human donor in a cohort sampled during active COVID-19. CDR3 sequence (DNA): TGTGCTAGTGGTTTGGTACACAGTGGAAACACTGAAGCTTTCTTT. It codes for CASGLVHSGNTEAFF.